These 16 T cell receptor beta chains were all obtained from the same sample, sequenced in a study of HIV-infected patients and healthy controls. Alpha and beta constant-region primers primed reverse transcription of about 0.5 ug RNA. Each of the alpha and beta chains got its own library through chain-specific third strand synthesis with indices. TCRdb redid the calling of the 5' RACE reads with MiXCR, one entry per CDR3 protein. Of about 16,000 distinct CDR3 sequences listed, roughly a tenth are singletons. Whole blood was used without fractionation, so all unsorted peripheral T cells were included. Material: blood. These TCRs come from an adult in good health.

This clonotype appeared many times. This chain uses TRBV10-3 with TRBJ1-1, with 11 bases that match TRBD1. Germline assignment: CDR1 ENHRY and CDR2 SYGVKD. J lost 1 base, V lost 10 bases, and 8 bases had no gene match. CDR3 length: 15 amino acids. The CDR3 nucleotides read TGTGCCAGCGGACAGGGGGCATTCCCGAACACTGAAGCTTTCTTT. It translates to CASGQGAFPNTEAFF.

Ten or more counts support this clonotype. The chain links TRBV6-6 to TRBJ2-3; 9 positions match TRBD2. J lost 3 bases, V lost 8 bases, and 18 bases had no gene match. Per germline, CDR1 MNHNY and CDR2 SVGAGI (reference sequence). The CDR3 consists of 18 residues. For the CDR3, the DNA is TGTGCCAGCGTTAAGGGGGGTGCGGGAGGGCCGAGGACAGATACGCAGTATTTT. Its protein product is CASVKGGAGGPRTDTQYF.

This clonotype was observed many times. The chain uses TRBV6-5 and TRBJ1-6; D perhaps matches TRBD1 (6 bases). Germline V gives CDR1 MNHEY, CDR2 SVGAGI. The CDR3 has 19 amino acids. The V end lost 0 bases, the J end lost 0 bases, and 15 bases lay between the germline ends. CDR3 loop: CASSYSLTGKSSYNSPLHF. For the CDR3, the DNA is TGTGCCAGCAGTTACTCGTTGACAGGCAAAAGCTCCTATAATTCACCCCTCCACTTT.

This clonotype was recorded many times. This chain connects TRBV5-4 to TRBJ1-1; 7 bases match TRBD1. Unmatched junction bases numbered 8, after V lost 0 bases and J lost 6 bases. CDR3 length: 15 amino acids. Germline CDR1 SGHNT, CDR2 YYREEE (reference sequence). CDR3 in DNA: TGTGCCAGCAGCTTGGTAGGGCAGGGGGTAGCTGAAGCTTTCTTT. This codes for CASSLVGQGVAEAFF.

This clonotype came up many times. In DNA, the CDR3 is TGCAGTGCTAGGAACAGGTACCAAGAGACCCAGTACTTC. This gives the protein CSARNRYQETQYF. The chain recombines TRBV20-1 with TRBJ2-5; perhaps TRBD1 as D (5 bases). This CDR3 contains 13 residues. Trimming stripped 3 bases from V and 0 bases from J, with 8 bases between. Germline V gene data show CDR1 as DFQATT and CDR2 as SNEGSKA (reference sequence).

This clonotype showed up just a few times. CDR3 DNA: TGTGCCAGCAGCCAAGATTGGGCGGGAGGGCCTCCAGATACGCAGTATTTT. It specifies CASSQDWAGGPPDTQYF. This chain links TRBV3-1 with TRBJ2-3; 9 nucleotides line up with TRBD2. The CDR3 has 17 amino acids. J gave up 4 bases and V 0 bases, and 8 bases lay outside the gene matches. Germline V CDR1 and CDR2: LGHDT, YNNKEL (reference sequence).

The gene calls are TRBV28 and TRBJ2-7, with D perhaps matching TRBD2 (6 bases). The germline CDR1 and CDR2 sequences are MDHEN and SYDVKM. V was cut by 5 bases and J by 2 bases, with 16 bases left in between. CDR3 length: 15 residues. The DNA for the CDR3 is TGTGCCAGCAGTCCACCCTCTCGGGGGACCTACGAGCAGTACTTC. Residues: CASSPPSRGTYEQYF.

This clonotype was picked up a small number of times. The rearrangement links TRBV19 to TRBJ1-2, with a weak D call TRBD1 (5 bases). This CDR3 contains 14 residues. Trimming stripped 6 bases from V and 7 bases from J, with 18 bases between. Germline CDR1 reads LNHDA; CDR2 reads SQIVND (reference sequence). The CDR3 reads CASRVEGRLSGYTF. CDR3 nucleotides: TGTGCCAGTAGGGTAGAGGGGAGATTATCTGGCTACACCTTC.

This clonotype was counted ten times or more. The V call is TRBV20-1, the J call TRBJ2-7; 10 nucleotides match TRBD2. The CDR3 covers 15 residues. The J segment lost 0 bases and the V segment lost 6 bases, leaving 8 bases of the junction unmatched. Looked up from germline, CDR1 is DFQATT and CDR2 is SNEGSKA (reference sequence). The chain's CDR3 is CSAERTSGLSYEQYF. CDR3 nucleotide sequence: TGCAGTGCGGAGAGGACTAGCGGTCTCTCCTACGAGCAGTACTTC.

This clonotype has at least ten counts. The rearrangement joins TRBV29-1 to TRBJ2-5, with 8 positions matching TRBD2. CDR3 length equals 15 residues. CDR1 SQVTM and CDR2 ANQGSEA come from the germline V gene. V shed 4 bases and J 0 bases; nucleotides not matched to a gene: 7. CDR3 sequence reads: CSVAPLAEYQETQYF. The CDR3 coding sequence is TGCAGCGTTGCCCCACTAGCGGAGTACCAAGAGACCCAGTACTTC.

This clonotype was seen many times. The CDR3 nucleotides are TGCGCCAGCAGCTTGGGGGGGCCCTACGAGCAGTACTTC. Translation gives CASSLGGPYEQYF. The chain carries TRBV5-1 and TRBJ2-7; tentatively, D is TRBD1 (6 bases). Germline V lookup: CDR1 SGHRS, CDR2 YFSETQ. V lost 0 bases, J lost 2 bases, and 6 bases lay in between. The CDR3 consists of 13 residues. Full variable domain (outside the CDR3, taken from reference TRBV5-1 and TRBJ2-7): KAGVTQTPRYLIKTRGQQVTLSCSPISGHRSVSWYQQTPGQGLQFLFEYFSETQRNKGNFPGRFSGRQFSNSRSEMNVSTLELGDSALYLCASSLGGPYEQYFGPGTRLTVT.

The chain joins TRBV27 to TRBJ2-3; TRBD2 matches 11 bases. Germline V lookup: CDR1 MNHEY, CDR2 SMNVEV (reference sequence). This CDR3 has 14 amino acids. Trimming at V came to 7 bases and at J to 5 bases, leaving 5 bases not matched to a gene. The CDR3 DNA reads TGTGCCAGCACTTGGGGGACTAGCGGAGATACGCAGTATTTT. Its protein is CASTWGTSGDTQYF.

Ten or more counts support this clonotype. The J gene is TRBJ2-5, the V gene TRBV20-1; maybe TRBD2 (6 bases). In germline, CDR1 is DFQATT, CDR2 SNEGSKA (reference sequence). Trimming pared 5 bases from V and 4 bases from J, leaving 17 bases between. The CDR3 totals 14 residues. The CDR3 protein is CSAGPVGTLETQYF. CDR3 in DNA: TGCAGTGCTGGCCCCGTCGGGACTTTAGAGACCCAGTACTTC.

This clonotype appeared many times. The chain recombines TRBV6-1 with TRBJ2-3, with D possibly matching TRBD2 (6 bases). Trimming removed 4 bases from V and 1 base from J, with 9 bases in between. Germline V CDR1 and CDR2: MNHNS, SASEGT. There are 14 residues in the CDR3. The CDR3 region is CASSAGGGTDTQYF. CDR3 coding DNA: TGTGCCAGCAGTGCCGGGGGAGGCACAGATACGCAGTATTTT.

At least ten counts were recorded for this clonotype. The chain combines TRBV5-1 with TRBJ2-3, with D perhaps TRBD1 (5 bases). The CDR3 covers 14 residues. V was clipped by 4 bases and J by 1 base, with 10 bases between them. The germline gives CDR1 SGHRS, CDR2 YFSETQ. The CDR3 region has the DNA TGCGCCAGCAGCCCGACACAGGGCACAGATACGCAGTATTTT. Protein sequence: CASSPTQGTDTQYF.

This clonotype was detected ten times or more. This sequence joins TRBV5-1 and TRBJ1-1; D is perhaps TRBD1 (5 bases). This CDR3 has 16 amino acids. CDR1 SGHRS and CDR2 YFSETQ come from the germline V gene. V was clipped by 1 base and J by 4 bases, with 17 bases between them. The CDR3 bases are TGCGCCAGCAGCTTGTTGTTGGGACCGGGTACCACTGAAGCTTTCTTT. Translating gives CASSLLLGPGTTEAFF. The whole variable domain, remainder taken from reference TRBV5-1 and TRBJ1-1, is KAGVTQTPRYLIKTRGQQVTLSCSPISGHRSVSWYQQTPGQGLQFLFEYFSETQRNKGNFPGRFSGRQFSNSRSEMNVSTLELGDSALYLCASSLLLGPGTTEAFFGQGTRLTVV.